This T cell receptor (beta chain) was sequenced in a study of early T cells in non-severe SARS-CoV-2 infection. Study-level information: RNA in bulk from unsorted whole blood was sequenced, and chains were unpaired.

This clonotype was detected a few times. As yet, its antigen is unknown. Study outcomes and limitations: Sequences matched to VDJdb favored anti-spike CD8 responses, while private and CD4 specificities were missed.

As part of library construction, unique molecular identifiers were attached to individual cDNA molecules. TCRdb independently ran MiXCR on the 5' RACE reads; one entry per CDR3 protein. The sample shows just over 65,000 distinct CDR3 sequences, less than 15% of them seen only once. V lost 2 bases to trimming and J lost 4 bases; unmatched junction nucleotides: 7. The CDR3 covers 15 residues. CDR1 is MNHEY, CDR2 SVGAGI, per germline. This rearrangement joins TRBV6-5 to TRBJ2-7; TRBD2 matches at 8 bases. The source is an adult who was a healthcare worker with PCR-confirmed SARS-CoV-2 infection or an uninfected control (not recorded which). Sequencing was done on a sample of whole blood. The CDR3 DNA follows: TGTGCCAGCAGTTACCTCGGACTAGCTTGGTACGAGCAGTACTTC. Translation gives CASSYLGLAWYEQYF.